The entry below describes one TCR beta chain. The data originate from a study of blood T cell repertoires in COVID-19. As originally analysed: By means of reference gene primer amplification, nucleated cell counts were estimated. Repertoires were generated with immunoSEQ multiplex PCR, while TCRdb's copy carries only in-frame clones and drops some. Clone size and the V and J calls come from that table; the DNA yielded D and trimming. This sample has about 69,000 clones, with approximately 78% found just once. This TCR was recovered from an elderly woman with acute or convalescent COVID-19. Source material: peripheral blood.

This chain's CDR3 is CASSLYRGGNTEAFF. The CDR3 DNA reads TGTGCCAGCAGCTTATACAGGGGCGGGAACACTGAAGCTTTCTTT. The chain employs TRBV7-3 and TRBJ1-1; 7 bases fit TRBD1. The germline gives CDR1 SGHTA, CDR2 FQGTGA. The V and J ends lost 2 bases and 1 base, in that order; junction bases with no gene match: 4. This CDR3 is 15 amino acids long.